This T cell receptor beta chain appears in the sequencing data of a study of cytomegalovirus exposure and HLA in healthy donors. A multiplex PCR was run with 60 Vbeta primers and 13 Jbeta primers. Authors' methods: There were around 78 million unique TCR beta chains by a later count, and around 10 million of them were shared. Clones were read by immunoSEQ multiplex PCR, and TCRdb kept only the in-frame ones, dropping some. D and trimming come from the DNA, and the V and J calls and clone size come from that table. This table has about 93,000 clones, about three quarters appearing once. Sequenced input: PBMCs. The TCR was taken from a boy aged 5-17 years in good health and CMV-seronegative.

CDR3 DNA sequence: TGTGCCAGCAGCCAAGATTGGCGGGTAGGCACAGATACGCAGTATTTT. Protein: CASSQDWRVGTDTQYF. The chain couples TRBV4-2 to TRBJ2-3; possibly TRBD2 for D (5 bases). The CDR3 is 16 amino acids. Germline-derived CDR1 and CDR2 are LGHNA and YNFKEQ. V shed 0 bases and J shed 1 base, with 11 bases lying between them.